The 20 T cell receptor beta chains given below trace back to one sample, sequenced in a study of patients and donors after allogeneic stem cell transplantation. From the RT-PCR reads, TCRdb called clonotypes with MiXCR, one entry per CDR3 protein. The sample shows 190,000 or so distinct CDR3 sequences, around two fifths of them seen only once. The sequenced material came from blood, either unsorted or a sorted T cell fraction (not recorded which). These receptors came from a human donor who was either an allogeneic HSCT recipient or a stem cell or donor lymphocyte infusion donor (not recorded which). It is not recorded whose cells these are; they may come from a transplant donor.

This clonotype turned up a few times. Written as DNA, the CDR3 is TGTGCCAGCAGCCCTGAAATCCAGGACAGAGGTTACACCTTC. Protein sequence: CASSPEIQDRGYTF. J is TRBJ1-2 and V is TRBV7-2, with D possibly matching TRBD1 (6 bases). From germline, CDR1 is SGHTA and CDR2 FQGNSA. V lost 5 bases and J lost 11, with 21 bases in between. CDR3 size: 14 residues.

This clonotype has more than one count but fewer than ten. The genes are TRBV29-1 and TRBJ1-3; D gene unclear. This CDR3 is 15 amino acids long. Trimming pared 2 bases from V and 0 bases from J, leaving 11 bases between. Germline assignment: CDR1 SQVTM and CDR2 ANQGSEA. The CDR3 region is CSVEKDATSGNTIYF. CDR3 DNA: TGCAGCGTTGAAAAGGACGCAACCTCTGGAAACACCATATATTTT. The complete variable domain, with remaining parts taken from reference TRBV29-1 and TRBJ1-3, reads SAVISQKPSRDICQRGTSLTIQCQVDSQVTMMFWYRQQPGQSLTLIATANQGSEATYESGFVIDKFPISRPNLTFSTLTVSNMSPEDSSIYLCSVEKDATSGNTIYFGEGSWLTVV.

This clonotype showed up just a few times. The chain carries TRBV3-1 and TRBJ1-3; D remains ambiguous. Trimming pared 0 bases from V and 0 bases from J, leaving 9 bases between. The CDR3 covers 16 residues. The germline gives CDR1 LGHDT, CDR2 YNNKEL (reference sequence). CDR3 DNA: TGTGCCAGCAGCCAAGACGGCCAGCTCTCTGGAAACACCATATATTTT. This codes for CASSQDGQLSGNTIYF.

This chain uses TRBV4-1 with TRBJ1-4, with D unclear. CDR1 and CDR2 from the germline V gene are MGHRA and YSYEKL. V lost 1 base and J lost 0, with 9 bases in between. The CDR3 is 16 residues long. CDR3 DNA: TGCGCCAGCAGCCAAGGGACGGTTGCAACTAATGAAAAACTGTTTTTT. Encoded protein: CASSQGTVATNEKLFF.

The rearrangement links TRBV7-7 to TRBJ2-7; 7 positions agree with TRBD2. The length of the CDR3 is 15 residues. V dropped 5 bases and J dropped 3; count of bases not matched to a gene: 10. CDR1 is SSHAT and CDR2 is FNYEAQ in the germline V gene (reference sequence). CDR3 coding DNA: TGTGCCAGCAGCCCAGGACTAGTCGGTTTCTACGAGCAGTACTTC. Its translation: CASSPGLVGFYEQYF.

V and J are TRBV12-3 or TRBV12-4 and TRBJ1-6; 10 nucleotides align to TRBD1. The CDR3 is 15 residues long. The junction had 9 bases not matched to a gene; V was cut back by 6 bases and J by 10 bases. In DNA form, the CDR3 reads TGTGCCAGCAGCCGGGACAGGGGAAGAGGGTCACCCCTCCACTTT. It codes for CASSRDRGRGSPLHF.

The chain joins TRBV29-1 to TRBJ1-4; the D is unclear. Germline lookup yields CDR1 SQVTM and CDR2 ANQGSEA. Trimming left V 1 base short and J 8 bases short, with 8 bases between. The CDR3 loop spans 12 amino acids. In DNA form, the CDR3 reads TGCAGCGTTGAAGTCAGTGGAGAAAAACTGTTTTTT. Protein: CSVEVSGEKLFF.

The V call is TRBV10-3, the J call TRBJ1-2; D possibly corresponds to TRBD1 (6 bases). The CDR3 is 14 amino acids. Germline V lookup: CDR1 ENHRY, CDR2 SYGVKD. Between the trimmed V and J ends, which lost 10 bases and 1 base, there was a span of 16 bases. In nucleotides, the CDR3 is TGTGCCAGTCAAACCGGGACAATTAACTATGGCTACACCTTC. This encodes CASQTGTINYGYTF.

The chain links TRBV11-2 to TRBJ2-1; TRBD2 agrees at 12 bases. The ends lost 7 bases at V and 0 bases at J; junction bases unmatched: 10. The CDR3 is made up of 18 amino acids. The germline gives CDR1 SGHAT, CDR2 FQNNGV. In DNA, the CDR3 is TGTGCCAGCACCCAAGGACTAGCGGGGCTCCGCTCCTACAATGAGCAGTTCTTC. Protein sequence: CASTQGLAGLRSYNEQFF. The variable domain in full, with the rest retrieved from reference TRBV11-2 and TRBJ2-1, is EAGVAQSPRYKIIEKRQSVAFWCNPISGHATLYWYQQILGQGPKLLIQFQNNGVVDDSQLPKDRFSAERLKGVDSTLKIQPAKLEDSAVYLCASTQGLAGLRSYNEQFFGPGTRLTVL.

V is TRBV6-6 and J is TRBJ1-2; 10 bases map to TRBD1. The V gene's germline CDR1 is MNHNY and CDR2 SVGAGI (reference sequence). The V segment lost 0 bases and the J segment 6 bases; nucleotides outside the gene matches: 1. The CDR3 has 14 amino acids. CDR3 in DNA: TGTGCCAGCAGTTACTCTGACAGGGGGCATGGCTACACCTTC. Protein sequence: CASSYSDRGHGYTF.

This clonotype was seen a few times. V and J are TRBV7-6 and TRBJ1-6; perhaps TRBD1 as D (5 bases). V dropped 5 bases and J dropped 5 bases, with 13 bases sitting between them. This CDR3 region has 15 residues. Germline CDR1 is SGHVS and CDR2 is FNYEAQ. In nucleotides, the CDR3 is TGTGCCAGCAGCGCTCGGGACTGGCATAATTCACCCCTCCACTTT. Protein: CASSARDWHNSPLHF. Combining the CDR3 with reference TRBV7-6 and TRBJ1-6 gives the whole variable domain GAGVSQSPRYKVTKRGQDVALRCDPISGHVSLYWYRQALGQGPEFLTYFNYEAQQDKSGLPNDRFSAERPEGSISTLTIQRTEQRDSAMYRCASSARDWHNSPLHFGNGTRLTVT.

V usage is TRBV6-5 and J usage is TRBJ1-2, with a weak D call TRBD1 (5 bases). The V and J ends lost 10 bases and 5 bases respectively, with 11 bases between them. Germline CDR1 and CDR2: MNHEY and SVGAGI. The CDR3 is 11 amino acids. This CDR3 is CATRGVYGYTF. The CDR3, as DNA: TGTGCCACCCGAGGGGTGTATGGCTACACCTTC.

The CDR3 loop is CASSVGQTNYGYTF. The CDR3 nucleotides are TGTGCCAGCAGCGTAGGTCAGACTAACTATGGCTACACCTTC. V usage is TRBV9 and J usage is TRBJ1-2; no definite D call. Germline V gives CDR1 SGDLS, CDR2 YYNGEE. This CDR3 contains 14 residues. Trimming removed 0 bases from V and 0 bases from J, with 6 bases in between. Full variable domain (missing parts from reference TRBV9 and TRBJ1-2): DSGVTQTPKHLITATGQRVTLRCSPRSGDLSVYWYQQSLDQGLQFLIQYYNGEERAKGNILERFSAQQFPDLHSELNLSSLELGDSALYFCASSVGQTNYGYTFGSGTRLTVV.

The chain couples TRBV10-3 to TRBJ1-4; D not resolved. With 10 bases removed from V and 0 bases from J, the gap between germline ends came to 12 bases. The CDR3 runs 14 residues. CDR1 is ENHRY and CDR2 is SYGVKD in the germline V gene. This CDR3 is CATRQASTNEKLFF. CDR3 DNA: TGTGCCACCCGGCAGGCGTCAACTAATGAAAAACTGTTTTTT.

This clonotype was seen more than once but under ten times. This rearrangement joins TRBV6-6 to TRBJ1-5; no firm D call. Trimming left V 7 bases short and J 7 bases short, with 11 bases between. The CDR3 has 12 residues. Germline CDR1 is MNHNY and CDR2 is SVGAGI (reference sequence). The CDR3 coding sequence is TGTGCCAGCAAGAAAGCAGAGCAGCCCCAGCATTTT. It specifies CASKKAEQPQHF.

This clonotype was found a few times. The V and J genes are TRBV24-1 and TRBJ1-2; weak D call: TRBD1 (5 bases). The V gene's germline CDR1 is KGHDR and CDR2 SFDVKD. V lost 7 bases, J lost 5 bases, and 13 bases lay in between. This CDR3 spans 13 amino acids. The CDR3 nucleotides are TGTGCCACCAGCTCCGGGGGATGGTATGGCTACACCTTC. The encoded protein is CATSSGGWYGYTF.

This clonotype was observed at least ten times. V usage is TRBV5-1 and J usage is TRBJ1-1, with TRBD1 as a possible D gene (5 bases). The CDR3 covers 13 residues. The germline V gene encodes CDR1 SGHRS and CDR2 YFSETQ. V lost 4 bases and J lost 3, with 10 bases in between. The CDR3 nucleotides read TGCGCCAGCAGCCCCGGGGGTTACACTGAAGCTTTCTTT. This sequence encodes CASSPGGYTEAFF.

This clonotype was counted a single time. The chain employs TRBV12-3 or TRBV12-4 and TRBJ2-7, with no clear D. This CDR3 contains 13 residues. V was clipped by 1 base and J by 4 bases, with 8 bases between them. CDR3 sequence reads: CASSLEGGYEQYF. In DNA, the CDR3 is TGTGCCAGCAGTTTAGAGGGCGGTTACGAGCAGTACTTC.

This clonotype was observed a few times. The V and J genes are TRBV20-1 and TRBJ2-3; D is ambiguous. V was trimmed by 6 bases and J by 3 bases, leaving 7 bases between them. Germline-derived CDR1 and CDR2 are DFQATT and SNEGSKA (reference sequence). The length of the CDR3 is 11 residues. CDR3 sequence reads: CSASGTDTQYF. CDR3 DNA: TGCAGTGCCTCCGGAACAGATACGCAGTATTTT.

The chain joins TRBV28 to TRBJ1-5, with 7 bases that match TRBD1. CDR3 size: 19 residues. Germline assignment: CDR1 MDHEN and CDR2 SYDVKM. V lost 1 base and J lost 0; bases outside the gene matches: 12. The CDR3 DNA reads as TGTGCCAGCAGTTTATTAAATCCTGGACAGGCCTATAGCAATCAGCCCCAGCATTTT. It specifies CASSLLNPGQAYSNQPQHF.